The T cell receptor beta chain under discussion was sequenced for a study of T cell responses to AZD1222 COVID-19 vaccine. Looking at the study overall: Researchers grouped second doses given at about 4 or about 12 weeks into one pool.

Libraries were prepared by immunoSEQ multiplex PCR; TCRdb keeps only in-frame clonotypes and omits some of them. Among fewer than 150,000 clones, 90% were seen once, and the ten largest hold 3.4%. Study results and caveats: Sampling captured repertoires only after the peak T cell response. Possibly, clonal diversity was underestimated; donors were largely white British and included more females. Following two doses of AZD1222, Spike-specific TCR breadth and depth rose.

V gave up 5 bases and J gave up 5 bases, with 10 bases separating them. The germline V gene encodes CDR1 SEHNR and CDR2 FQNEAQ (reference sequence). The CDR3 totals 13 residues. Details on this clone: Its matching antigen is unknown.

The chain employs TRBV7-9 and TRBJ1-5; D gene unclear. The sample in question was peripheral blood, obtained on day 0 of AZD1222 vaccination. The TCR comes from an adult in good health. CDR3 DNA sequence: TGTGCCAGCAGCCCCGGACCGGATCAGCCCCAGCATTTT. Translated: CASSPGPDQPQHF.